One TCR beta chain is described in this entry. The CDR3 length is 14 residues. Germline values: CDR1 SGHRS, CDR2 YFSETQ. After removal of 4 bases from V and 8 bases from J, the junction contained 7 bases not matched to a gene. These data originate in a study of shared clonotypes between healthy human individuals. Per the original methods: Junction-only immunoSEQ sequences carried no quality scores, so filtering differed. The method was immunoSEQ multiplex PCR; TCRdb's version includes in-frame clones alone and lacks a portion of them. Clone size and V and J calls were adopted from that table, with D and trimming inferred from the DNA. The table lists more than 2,000,000 clones, approximately 95% of them singletons, with 0.35% to 0.45% in the top ten.

The receptor comes from a man aged 18 to 30 in good health. Some clones in this sample may be carry-over from other donors' samples. The gene calls are TRBV5-1 and TRBJ2-3; 10 bases match TRBD2. The material sequenced was naive CD4+ T cells from PBMCs. The subset denotes: CD45RA+ positively selected. In nucleotides, the CDR3 is TGCGCCAGCAGCCCTACTAGCGGGATAGGTACGCAGTATTTT. Its translation is CASSPTSGIGTQYF.